This TCR beta chain was captured in a study of blood T cell repertoires in COVID-19. Overall study: From the United States, Italy and Spain came samples of acute and convalescent COVID-19. Sources were T cells, B-cell-depleted T cells, or PBMCs; the material itself was cDNA or gDNA.

In the original processing: Amplification of reference gene primers provided the estimated nucleated cell counts. Sequenced by immunoSEQ multiplex PCR; TCRdb stores in-frame clones only, minus some. V and J calls and clone size are copied from that table; D and trimming were computed from the DNA. The data contain approximately 210,000 clones, around 80% of them seen just once; the ten biggest clones take up 9.5% to 15%. The origin of this receptor is a woman aged 40 to 50 with acute or convalescent COVID-19. The sample was peripheral blood.

The CDR3 DNA reads TGTGCCAGCAGGACTAGCGGTGCTAGCACAGATACGCAGTATTTT. It codes for CASRTSGASTDTQYF. The chain employs TRBV6-5 and TRBJ2-3; TRBD2 matches at 9 bases. Trimming at V came to 6 bases and at J to 0 bases, leaving 4 bases not matched to a gene. The CDR3 consists of 15 residues. Germline CDR1 reads MNHEY; CDR2 reads SVGAGI.